The clone carrying this TCR beta chain was observed many times. The record originates from a study of regulatory T cells in long-lasting Graves disease. Germline-derived CDR1 and CDR2 are WSHSY and SAAADI. The CDR3 sequence is 15 residues long. The V segment lost 2 bases and the J segment 7 bases; nucleotides outside the gene matches: 7. Time point here: newly diagnosed GD, antithyroid drugs for less than 3 months. PBMCs provided the RNA from which the TCR library was made. Arm-PCR of CDR3 regions and iRepertoire HTBI primers were the basis on which TCR beta libraries were built. TCRdb passed the multiplex PCR reads through MiXCR, listing each CDR3 protein once. The sample includes some 350,000 distinct CDR3 sequences, around 15% of them seen just once. These same records also appear under a second study, on T cells in Graves' hyperthyroidism and ophthalmopathy.

This TCR was recovered from a woman under 30 with Graves disease. V and J are TRBV10-2 and TRBJ1-4, with 7 bases identical to TRBD1. The specimen comprised peripheral blood mononuclear cells (PBMCs), sampled at new diagnosis, from a patient treated with antithyroid drugs. This chain's CDR3 is CASSETQGMGEKLFF. The CDR3 DNA reads TGCGCCAGCAGTGAGACACAGGGGATGGGTGAAAAACTGTTTTTT.